Listed here are 15 T cell receptor beta chains from one sample, sequenced in a study of CD8 T cells in ankylosing spondylitis. TCRdb reprocessed the 5' RACE reads with MiXCR, giving one entry per CDR3 protein. The table lists 150,000 to 200,000 distinct CDR3 sequences, 13% of them singletons, with approximately 9.9% in the top ten. Sequenced material: blood, either unsorted or a sorted T cell fraction (not recorded which). The receptors stem from a female donor with ankylosing spondylitis or in good health (not recorded which).

At least ten counts were recorded for this clonotype. The J gene is TRBJ1-5, the V gene TRBV19; D unresolved. The V end was cut by 7 bases, the J end by 4 bases, with 14 bases between. The CDR3 runs 14 residues. Germline CDR1 reads LNHDA; CDR2 reads SQIVND (reference sequence). The chain's CDR3 is CASNSGFPNQPQHF. The CDR3 DNA reads as TGTGCCAGTAACTCGGGGTTCCCGAATCAGCCCCAGCATTTT.

This clonotype was seen repeatedly, ten times or more. The chain recombines TRBV27 with TRBJ2-2; 7 bases agree with TRBD2. The CDR3 contains 15 residues. V was pared by 3 bases and J by 5 bases, with 6 bases of the junction left unmatched. Looked up from germline, CDR1 is MNHEY and CDR2 is SMNVEV (reference sequence). DNA of the CDR3: TGTGCCAGCAGTTTTGGCAGGGAGGGTACCGGGGAGCTGTTTTTT. As protein: CASSFGREGTGELFF.

The chain links TRBV20-1 to TRBJ2-5, with a possible D match to TRBD2 (7 bases). The germline CDR1 and CDR2 sequences are DFQATT and SNEGSKA (reference sequence). There are 13 residues in the CDR3. The ends were cut back, 3 bases at V and 4 bases at J, with 12 bases in the middle. The CDR3 sequence: CSASGGALETQYF. Written as DNA, the CDR3 is TGCAGTGCTAGTGGGGGGGCTCTAGAGACCCAGTACTTC.

The chain combines TRBV7-2 with TRBJ2-5, with 12 bases that match TRBD2. This CDR3 is 17 amino acids long. The V gene end was trimmed by 5 bases and the J gene end by 5 bases; junction bases not matched to a gene: 12. CDR1 is SGHTA, CDR2 FQGNSA, per germline. Here the CDR3 reads CASSQRGRLAGEETQYF. Written as DNA, the CDR3 is TGTGCCAGCAGCCAAAGGGGGCGACTAGCGGGAGAGGAGACCCAGTACTTC.

This clonotype has only a few counts. The genes are TRBV7-2 and TRBJ1-4; tentative D call: TRBD1 (5 bases). V dropped 5 bases and J dropped 7 bases, with 11 bases sitting between them. The CDR3 sequence is 13 residues long. Looked up from germline, CDR1 is SGHTA and CDR2 is FQGNSA. This CDR3 is CASSPRGGEKLFF. The DNA for the CDR3 is TGTGCCAGCAGCCCCCGGGGGGGTGAAAAACTGTTTTTT.

About this clonotype: A single base separates this from a much larger clone, so it may be a read error. J is TRBJ2-5 and V is TRBV5-1; TRBD1 matches at 7 bases. CDR1 SGHRS and CDR2 YFSETQ come from the germline V gene. The CDR3 length is 16 residues. The CDR3 spells CASSLALGGRQATQYF. The CDR3 DNA reads as TGCGCCAGCAGCTTGGCTCTAGGGGGCCGACAAGCGACCCAGTACTTC.

This clonotype was recorded at least ten times. The CDR3 spells CASTSDIAGELFF. CDR3 nucleotides: TGTGCCAGCACCTCAGACATTGCCGGGGAGCTGTTTTTT. This chain connects TRBV12-3 or TRBV12-4 to TRBJ2-2; the D is unclear. Trimming left V 7 bases short and J 6 bases short, with 12 bases between. The CDR3 has 13 residues.

This clonotype has ten or more counts. This chain links TRBV20-1 with TRBJ2-1, with D possibly TRBD1 on 6 matching bases. Germline V CDR1 and CDR2: DFQATT, SNEGSKA (reference sequence). This CDR3 has 16 residues. Trimming left V 5 bases short and J 6 bases short, with 23 bases between. The CDR3 protein is CSAVRDTGTTSNEQFF. The CDR3 coding sequence is TGCAGTGCTGTCCGGGACACCGGGACAACTTCCAATGAGCAGTTCTTC.

This clonotype was seen ten or more times. This chain links TRBV28 with TRBJ2-7; D may be TRBD2 (5 bases). The CDR3 totals 11 residues. Germline V gene data show CDR1 as MDHEN and CDR2 as SYDVKM. V lost 5 bases and J 12 bases, leaving 14 bases between the germline ends. The CDR3 coding sequence is TGTGCCAGCAGTCGGGGATCTTTCACGTACTTC. This encodes CASSRGSFTYF.

This clonotype was found many times. The chain has TRBV3-1 and TRBJ1-2; TRBD1 aligns across 9 bases. The CDR3 contains 15 residues. Germline lookup yields CDR1 LGHDT and CDR2 YNNKEL (reference sequence). V lost 0 bases to trimming and J lost 8 bases; unmatched junction nucleotides: 7. The CDR3: CASSQDWRDRDGYTF. CDR3 DNA: TGTGCCAGCAGCCAAGATTGGCGGGACAGGGACGGCTACACCTTC.

This clonotype was counted only a few times. This sequence joins TRBV13 and TRBJ1-3; tentative D call: TRBD1 (6 bases). Trimming left V 6 bases short and J 4 bases short, with 10 bases between. The CDR3 length is 13 residues. Per the germline V gene, CDR1 is PRHDT and CDR2 is FYEKMQ (reference sequence). Here the CDR3 reads CASRRTGGNTIYF. The CDR3 DNA reads as TGTGCCAGCAGGCGTACAGGGGGAAACACCATATATTTT. Full variable domain (outside the CDR3, taken from reference TRBV13 and TRBJ1-3): AAGVIQSPRHLIKEKRETATLKCYPIPRHDTVYWYQQGPGQDPQFLISFYEKMQSDKGSIPDRFSAQQFSDYHSELNMSSLELGDSALYFCASRRTGGNTIYFGEGSWLTVV.

This clonotype showed up many times. This chain's CDR3 is CASSGPNHNTEAFF. DNA for the CDR3: TGTGCCAGCAGTGGCCCTAACCATAACACTGAAGCTTTCTTT. The rearrangement uses TRBV25-1 and TRBJ1-1, with D unclear. CDR1 is MGHDK, CDR2 SYGVNS, per germline. V lost 4 bases to trimming and J lost 2 bases, with 11 bases between them. The CDR3 is 14 residues long.

This clonotype was seen more than once but under ten times. The chain uses TRBV7-2 and TRBJ2-4; weak D call: TRBD1 (5 bases). CDR1 is SGHTA and CDR2 is FQGNSA in the germline V gene. CDR3 length: 13 residues. Trimming took 2 bases from V and 9 from J, leaving 11 bases between them. The CDR3 protein is CASSLKGSGIQYF. CDR3 bases: TGTGCCAGCAGCTTAAAGGGGTCGGGCATTCAGTACTTC.

This clonotype was detected a few times. The chain carries TRBV5-4 and TRBJ1-1; tentative D call: TRBD1 (5 bases). CDR3 length: 14 residues. V was trimmed by 6 bases and J by 6 bases, leaving 18 bases between them. Germline-derived CDR1 and CDR2 are SGHNT and YYREEE (reference sequence). The CDR3 region is CASTRTGGGAEAFF. CDR3 DNA sequence: TGTGCCAGCACCCGTACAGGTGGGGGAGCTGAAGCTTTCTTT.

This clonotype was seen many times. The chain carries TRBV20-1 and TRBJ2-1; D ambiguous. This CDR3 region has 14 residues. The V gene's germline CDR1 is DFQATT and CDR2 SNEGSKA (reference sequence). Between the trimmed V and J ends, which lost 3 bases and 2 bases, there was a span of 11 bases. The CDR3 sequence is CSASKGTAYNEQFF. In nucleotides, the CDR3 is TGCAGTGCTAGTAAGGGCACTGCCTACAATGAGCAGTTCTTC.